A selection of T cell receptor beta chains follows, all from one sample in a study of T cells in Graves' hyperthyroidism and ophthalmopathy. TCRdb re-derived calls from the multiplex PCR reads in MiXCR, one entry per CDR3 protein. Seen here are roughly 350,000 distinct CDR3 sequences, approximately 15% observed once, and the top ten hold 20% to 25%. Material: blood. These receptors were taken from a woman aged 30 to 39 with Graves' hyperthyroidism. CDR3s leave out the opening cysteine and the closing phenylalanine or tryptophan. Fields, in order: V gene, J gene, CDR3 protein.

TRBV6-1	TRBJ2-3	ASSPGQAGTDTQY
TRBV5-1	TRBJ2-3	ASSLATTSTDTQY
TRBV10-3	TRBJ2-7	AISEYQIEQY
TRBV4-3	TRBJ2-7	ASSQDLSQGGYEQY
TRBV5-5	TRBJ1-2	ASSTEGEGFYGYT
TRBV5-5	TRBJ2-1	ASSGEIVGLYNEQF
TRBV24-1	TRBJ1-5	ATSDSFNQPQH
TRBV5-1	TRBJ2-3	ASSASGLGRTDTQY
TRBV24-1	TRBJ2-7	ATSDGPRVEQY
TRBV20-1	TRBJ2-7	SARVTSGRAPEQY
TRBV29-1	TRBJ2-1	SVEPAWDSGISYNEQF
TRBV20-1	TRBJ1-6	SAAPPRGTRSPLH
TRBV20-1	TRBJ2-1	SAHPGISPYNEQF
TRBV12-3/TRBV12-4	TRBJ2-3	ASRLWDPTDTQY
TRBV27	TRBJ2-7	ASKNYEQY
TRBV20-1	TRBJ1-1	SARQGQGIAF
TRBV4-1	TRBJ2-7	ASSQDRGGWFSEQY
TRBV7-3	TRBJ1-2	ASSLKGGANYGYT
TRBV25-1	TRBJ1-1	ASRYHRDGHAF